The subject of this entry is one T cell receptor beta chain. Its antigen is currently unknown. This specimen comes from a study of T cells after yellow fever vaccination. Overall study results and limits: Post-booster repertoires again held most primary-vaccination clones (approximately 96% CD4, roughly 88% CD8).

TCRdb recomputed calls from the 5' RACE reads with MiXCR, one row per CDR3 protein. The top ten clones hold around 14% of a sample with hundreds of thousands of distinct CDR3 sequences, roughly an eighth of them seen once. The CDR3 loop spans 13 amino acids. With 2 bases removed from V and 6 bases from J, the gap between germline ends came to 11 bases. CDR1 and CDR2 from the germline V gene are SGHVS and FNYEAQ. The chain recombines TRBV7-6 with TRBJ2-7, with D possibly being TRBD1 (6 bases). The source of this sequence is a man between 25 and 39 years old who received the YFV17D yellow fever vaccine. The input for sequencing was PBMCs, taken on the day of the yellow fever booster vaccination. CDR3 loop: CASSLSTGLEQYF. The CDR3 DNA is TGTGCCAGCAGCTTAAGTACAGGGCTCGAGCAGTACTTC.